These 4 T cell receptor beta chains share one sample of origin, sequenced in a study of cytomegalovirus exposure and HLA in healthy donors. A multiplex PCR was run with 60 Vbeta primers and 13 Jbeta primers. The assay was immunoSEQ multiplex PCR, and TCRdb's table has in-frame clones only and misses some. Of more than 95,000 clones in the sample, roughly 68% are singletons; the top ten hold about 4%. Sequencing used PBMCs. Source of these receptors: a woman aged 45-59 years in good health and CMV-seropositive.

This chain joins TRBV7-9 and TRBJ1-5, with D unresolved. CDR1 and CDR2 (germline): SEHNR, FQNEAQ (reference sequence). V was clipped by 5 bases and J by 1 base, with 9 bases between them. This CDR3 contains 14 residues. CDR3 residues: CASSAQTSNQPQHF. Written as DNA, the CDR3 is TGTGCCAGCAGCGCACAGACGAGCAATCAGCCCCAGCATTTT.

This clone occurred a few times. It differs at one base from a far larger clone, so likely a read error. This CDR3 is also generated by other DNA sequences in the sample. The chain carries TRBV5-1 and TRBJ2-7, with TRBD1 matching over 8 bases. Losses at the gene ends were 2 bases for V and 2 bases for J; bases not matched to a gene: 6. CDR1 SGHRS and CDR2 YFSETQ come from the germline V gene. The CDR3 sequence is 15 residues long. CDR3 DNA: TGCGCCAGCAGCTTATGGACAGGGAAACCCTACGAGCAGTACTTC. It encodes CASSLWTGKPYEQYF.

V and J are TRBV28 and TRBJ2-7, with a tentative D call TRBD1 (6 bases). The germline V and J ends were trimmed by 6 bases and 2 bases, with 11 bases remaining between them. This CDR3 contains 13 residues. Germline loops: CDR1 MDHEN, CDR2 SYDVKM. The CDR3: CASRLTGTYEQYF. The CDR3 DNA is TGTGCCAGCAGGCTTACAGGGACCTACGAGCAGTACTTC.

This chain joins TRBV11-2 and TRBJ2-5; 8 bases are a match to TRBD2. J gave up 5 bases and V 4 bases, and 6 bases lay outside the gene matches. Germline CDR1 reads SGHAT; CDR2 reads FQNNGV. This CDR3 has 14 amino acids. The CDR3 loop reads CASSSGGVVETQYF. The CDR3 nucleotides are TGTGCCAGCAGCTCCGGGGGGGTAGTGGAGACCCAGTACTTC. Supplemented by reference TRBV11-2 and TRBJ2-5, the full variable domain reads EAGVAQSPRYKIIEKRQSVAFWCNPISGHATLYWYQQILGQGPKLLIQFQNNGVVDDSQLPKDRFSAERLKGVDSTLKIQPAKLEDSAVYLCASSSGGVVETQYFGPGTRLLVL.